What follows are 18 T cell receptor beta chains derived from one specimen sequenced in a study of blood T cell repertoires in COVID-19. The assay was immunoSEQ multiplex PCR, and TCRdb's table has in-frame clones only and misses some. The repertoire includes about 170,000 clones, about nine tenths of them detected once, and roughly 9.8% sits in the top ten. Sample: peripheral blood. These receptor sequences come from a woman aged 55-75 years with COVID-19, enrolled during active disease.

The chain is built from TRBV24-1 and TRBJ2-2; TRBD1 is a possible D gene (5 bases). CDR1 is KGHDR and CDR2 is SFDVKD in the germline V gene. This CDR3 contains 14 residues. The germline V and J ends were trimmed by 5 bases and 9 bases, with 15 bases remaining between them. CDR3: CATSAPPGWRELFF. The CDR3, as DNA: TGTGCCACCAGTGCTCCTCCAGGGTGGCGGGAGCTGTTTTTT.

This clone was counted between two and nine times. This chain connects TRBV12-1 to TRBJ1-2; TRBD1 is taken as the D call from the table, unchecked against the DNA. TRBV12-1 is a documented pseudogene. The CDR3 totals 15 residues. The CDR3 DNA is TGTGCCAGCAGCTTTAGGGGGAAGTGGGACTATGGCTACACCTTC. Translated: CASSFRGKWDYGYTF.

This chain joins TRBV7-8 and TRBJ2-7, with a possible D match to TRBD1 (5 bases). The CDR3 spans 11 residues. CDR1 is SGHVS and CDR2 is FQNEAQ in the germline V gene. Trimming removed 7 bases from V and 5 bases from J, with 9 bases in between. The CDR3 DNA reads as TGTGCCAGCAATAGGGGAAACGAGCAGTACTTC. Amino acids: CASNRGNEQYF.

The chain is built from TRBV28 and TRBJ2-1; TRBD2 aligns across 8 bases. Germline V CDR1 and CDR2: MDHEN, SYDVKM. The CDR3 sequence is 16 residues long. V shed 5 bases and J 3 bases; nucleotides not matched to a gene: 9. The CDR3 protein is CASSGPLADHYNEQFF. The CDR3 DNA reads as TGTGCCAGCAGTGGACCACTAGCGGACCACTACAATGAGCAGTTCTTC.

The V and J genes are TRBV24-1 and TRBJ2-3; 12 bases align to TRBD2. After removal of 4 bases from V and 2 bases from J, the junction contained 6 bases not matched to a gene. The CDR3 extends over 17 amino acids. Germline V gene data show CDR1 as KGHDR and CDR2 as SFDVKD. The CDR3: CATSDRGLAGITDTQYF. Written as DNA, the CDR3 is TGTGCCACCAGTGACCGCGGACTAGCGGGGATCACAGATACGCAGTATTTT.

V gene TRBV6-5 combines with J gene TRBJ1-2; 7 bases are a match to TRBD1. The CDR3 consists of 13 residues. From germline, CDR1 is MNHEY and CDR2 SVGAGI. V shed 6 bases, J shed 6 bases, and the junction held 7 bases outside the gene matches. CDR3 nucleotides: TGTGCCAGCAGCCGAGGACAGGACGATGGCTACACCTTC. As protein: CASSRGQDDGYTF.

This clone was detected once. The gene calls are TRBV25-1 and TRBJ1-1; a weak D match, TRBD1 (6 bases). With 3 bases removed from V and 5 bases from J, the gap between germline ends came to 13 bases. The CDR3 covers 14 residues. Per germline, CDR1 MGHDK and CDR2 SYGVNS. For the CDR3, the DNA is TGTGCCAGCAGTGACAGGGGCCCGGGGACTGAAGCTTTCTTT. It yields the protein CASSDRGPGTEAFF.

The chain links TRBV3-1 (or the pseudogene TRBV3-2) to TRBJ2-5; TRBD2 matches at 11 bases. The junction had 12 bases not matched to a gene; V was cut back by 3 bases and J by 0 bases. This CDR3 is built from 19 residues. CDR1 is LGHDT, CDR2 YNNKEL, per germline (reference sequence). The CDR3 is CASSHRATSGTSYQETQYF. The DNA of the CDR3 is TGTGCCAGCAGCCATAGGGCGACTAGCGGGACCTCGTACCAAGAGACCCAGTACTTC.

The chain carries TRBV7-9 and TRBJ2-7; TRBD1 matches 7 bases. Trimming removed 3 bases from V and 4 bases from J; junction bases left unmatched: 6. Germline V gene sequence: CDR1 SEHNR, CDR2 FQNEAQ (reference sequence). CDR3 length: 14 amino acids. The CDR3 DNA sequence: TGTGCCAGCAGCTTTAAGGGCAGGGGGTACGAGCAGTACTTC. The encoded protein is CASSFKGRGYEQYF.

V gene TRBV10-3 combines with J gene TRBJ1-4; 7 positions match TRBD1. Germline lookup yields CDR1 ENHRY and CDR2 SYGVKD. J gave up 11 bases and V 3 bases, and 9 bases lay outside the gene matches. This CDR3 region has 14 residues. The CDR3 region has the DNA TGTGCCATCAGTGAAGGGCAGGGGGAATGGAAACTGTTTTTT. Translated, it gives CAISEGQGEWKLFF.

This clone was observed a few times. CDR3 sequence reads: CASSLSGGRRVNQPQHF. The DNA for the CDR3 is TGTGCCAGCAGTTTATCGGGGGGGCGCCGGGTAAATCAGCCCCAGCATTTT. V gene TRBV28 combines with J gene TRBJ1-5, with D possibly TRBD1 on 6 matching bases. This CDR3 region has 17 residues. Trimming removed 1 base at V and 4 bases at J, with 17 bases between. The germline V gene has CDR1 MDHEN and CDR2 SYDVKM.

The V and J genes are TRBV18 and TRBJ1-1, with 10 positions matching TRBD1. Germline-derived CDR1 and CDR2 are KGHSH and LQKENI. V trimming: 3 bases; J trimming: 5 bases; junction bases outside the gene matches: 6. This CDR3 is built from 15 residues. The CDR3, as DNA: TGTGCCAGCTCACCGCGGGACAGGGGCTATACTGAAGCTTTCTTT. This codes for CASSPRDRGYTEAFF.

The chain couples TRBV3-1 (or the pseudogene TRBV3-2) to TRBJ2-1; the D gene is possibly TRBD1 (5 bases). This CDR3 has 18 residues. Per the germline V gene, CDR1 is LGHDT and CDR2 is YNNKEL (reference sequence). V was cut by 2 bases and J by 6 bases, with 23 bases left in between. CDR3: CASSQTSPFRQCGNEQFF. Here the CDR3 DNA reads TGTGCCAGCAGCCAAACGTCCCCCTTTAGACAGTGCGGCAATGAGCAGTTCTTC.

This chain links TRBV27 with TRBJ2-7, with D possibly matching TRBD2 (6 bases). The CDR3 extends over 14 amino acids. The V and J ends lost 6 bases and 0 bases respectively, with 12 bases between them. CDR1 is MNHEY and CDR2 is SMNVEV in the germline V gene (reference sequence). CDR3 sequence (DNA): TGTGCCAGCAGCCTCCCCGGGGGCTCCTACGAGCAGTACTTC. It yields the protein CASSLPGGSYEQYF.

CDR3 sequence: CASSGPTGTDTEAFF. The CDR3 DNA sequence: TGTGCCAGCAGCGGGCCCACAGGGACGGACACTGAAGCTTTCTTT. This chain uses TRBV5-6 with TRBJ1-1, with D tentatively TRBD1 (6 bases). The V gene's germline CDR1 is SGHDT and CDR2 YYEEEE. V lost 4 bases and J 3 bases, leaving 16 bases between the germline ends. This CDR3 comprises 15 residues.

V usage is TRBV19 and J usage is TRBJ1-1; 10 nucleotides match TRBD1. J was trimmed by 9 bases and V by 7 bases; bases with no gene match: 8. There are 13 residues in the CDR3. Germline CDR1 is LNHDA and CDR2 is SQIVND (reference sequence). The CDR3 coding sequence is TGTGCCAGTACTTGGACAGGGGGAGGGAAAGCTTTCTTT. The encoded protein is CASTWTGGGKAFF.

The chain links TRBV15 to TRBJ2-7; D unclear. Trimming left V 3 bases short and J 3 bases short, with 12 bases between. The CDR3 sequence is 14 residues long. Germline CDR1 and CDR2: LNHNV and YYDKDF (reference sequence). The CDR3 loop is CATSSPGIRYEQYF. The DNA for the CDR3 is TGTGCCACCAGCAGTCCAGGAATTCGCTACGAGCAGTACTTC.

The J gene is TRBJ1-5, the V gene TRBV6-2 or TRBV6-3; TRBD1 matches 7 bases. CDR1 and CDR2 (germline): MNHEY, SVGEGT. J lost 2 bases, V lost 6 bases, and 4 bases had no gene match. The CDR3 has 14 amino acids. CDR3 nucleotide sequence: TGTGCCAGCAGCTCGACAGGGCGCAATCAGCCCCAGCATTTT. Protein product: CASSSTGRNQPQHF.